This entry concerns a single TCR beta chain. Its antigen is undetermined. The data were taken from a study of T cell repertoires in cytomegalovirus infection. Study details: Public TCR beta signatures provided an indication of both CMV infection and a matching HLA type.

TCRdb ran MiXCR on the reads and lists one entry per CDR3 protein. The sample contains about 920,000 distinct CDR3 sequences, approximately 32% of which appear only once. V lost 7 bases and J lost 6; bases outside the gene matches: 5. The CDR3 consists of 12 residues. CDR1 is MNHNY and CDR2 is SVGAGI in the germline V gene (reference sequence). The study's findings and limits: There were HLA-C-restricted CMV-specific TCR beta clonotypes dominating the ex vivo response.

This sequence originates from a human donor in good health (CMV status not recorded). Some clones in this sample may be carry-over from other donors' samples. The chain employs TRBV6-6 and TRBJ1-1; 7 bases line up with TRBD1. The source was cultured CD8+ T cells from PBMCs, collected from culture after CMV antigen stimulation. The CDR3 spells CASMRDRAEAFF. CDR3 bases: TGTGCCAGCATGAGAGACAGGGCTGAAGCTTTCTTT.